A selection of T cell receptor beta chains follows, all from one sample in a study of T cell changes during pregnancy in multiple sclerosis. Sequenced by immunoSEQ multiplex PCR; TCRdb stores in-frame clones only, minus some. The sample lists roughly 40,000 clones, 91% seen once, with approximately 0.71% in the top ten. This specimen consisted of CD4+ T cells from peripheral blood mononuclear cells, obtained before pregnancy. The receptors were sampled from a female donor with multiple sclerosis, enrolled in a pregnancy study. Both conserved end residues are part of each CDR3. D genes are given only for firm matches. For some rows the clone size is stated as once, few or many, or as a class when expanded; others skip it.

clone size	V gene	D gene	J gene	CDR3 protein	CDR3 DNA
few	TRBV30	.	TRBJ1-1	CAWSRGVGEAFF	TGTGCCTGGAGTCGGGGGGTGGGTGAAGCTTTCTTT
.	TRBV5-6	TRBD1	TRBJ1-2	CASSRGQVYGYTF	TGTGCCAGCAGCCGCGGACAGGTCTATGGCTACACCTTC
.	TRBV6-5	TRBD2	TRBJ2-7	CASRTGGEQYF	TGTGCCAGCAGGACGGGAGGCGAGCAGTACTTC
.	TRBV6-1	TRBD2	TRBJ2-2	CASSELAGGHTGELFF	TGTGCCAGCAGTGAGTTAGCGGGGGGCCACACCGGGGAGCTGTTTTTT
.	TRBV18	.	TRBJ2-5	CASSPPSGTRGETQYF	TGTGCCAGCTCACCACCGAGTGGGACCCGGGGGGAGACCCAGTACTTC
.	TRBV15	.	TRBJ2-6	CATSGPSGANVLTF	TGTGCCACCAGCGGGCCCTCAGGGGCCAACGTCCTGACTTTC
once	TRBV7-2	.	TRBJ1-1	CASSLGGENTEAFF	TGTGCCAGCAGCTTAGGGGGAGAGAACACTGAAGCTTTCTTT
.	TRBV6-6	TRBD1	TRBJ1-5	CASRHTGDSNQPQHF	TGTGCCAGCAGACATACCGGGGACAGCAACCAGCCCCAGCATTTT
.	TRBV5-8	.	TRBJ1-3	CASSLFAGARGNTIYF	TGTGCCAGCAGCTTGTTCGCGGGGGCGCGGGGAAACACCATATATTTT
.	TRBV29-1	TRBD1	TRBJ1-1	CSVLPGQGDGGAFF	TGCAGCGTTCTGCCGGGACAGGGGGACGGGGGAGCTTTCTTT
.	TRBV30	TRBD1	TRBJ1-5	CAWSKGASSQPQHF	TGTGCCTGGAGTAAGGGGGCGTCAAGTCAGCCCCAGCATTTT
.	TRBV28	TRBD1	TRBJ1-1	CASSPNRPTGLAEAFF	TGTGCCAGCAGTCCGAACCGACCGACAGGGTTGGCTGAAGCTTTCTTT
.	TRBV6-6	TRBD2	TRBJ2-7	CASRALAGPYEQYF	TGTGCCAGCAGAGCACTAGCGGGACCCTACGAGCAGTACTTC
.	TRBV10-1	.	TRBJ1-4	CASKIQGGLINEKLFF	TGCGCCAGCAAGATCCAGGGAGGTCTGATTAATGAAAAACTGTTTTTT
.	TRBV18	TRBD2	TRBJ2-2	CASSQTSGMNTGELFF	TGTGCCAGCTCGCAGACTAGCGGGATGAACACCGGGGAGCTGTTTTTT
.	TRBV5-1	.	TRBJ2-7	CASREPGPYEQYF	TGCGCCAGCAGAGAACCAGGGCCCTACGAGCAGTACTTC
.	TRBV5-1	.	TRBJ2-6	CASSLEGSGANVLTF	TGCGCCAGCAGCTTGGAGGGGTCTGGGGCCAACGTCCTGACTTTC
.	TRBV9	TRBD1	TRBJ1-6	CASSVGQGNNSPLHF	TGTGCCAGCAGCGTAGGACAGGGAAATAATTCACCCCTCCACTTT
.	TRBV16	TRBD1	TRBJ1-2	CASSQSDFGVFSPYRGNGYTF	TGTGCCAGCAGCCAATCGGATTTCGGCGTGTTCTCTCCTTACAGGGGAAATGGCTACACCTTC
.	TRBV9	TRBD1	TRBJ1-2	CASSESGTGGAFGYTF	TGTGCCAGCAGCGAAAGCGGGACAGGGGGCGCGTTTGGCTACACCTTC
once	TRBV27	.	TRBJ1-1	CASSSAGINTEAFF	TGTGCCAGCAGTTCGGCAGGGATAAACACTGAAGCTTTCTTT
.	TRBV10-3	.	TRBJ1-1	CATTERGGNTEAFF	TGTGCCACTACTGAACGGGGTGGGAACACTGAAGCTTTCTTT
.	TRBV6-5	TRBD1	TRBJ1-1	CASSPRGQVAFF	TGTGCCAGCAGTCCCAGGGGGCAGGTGGCTTTCTTT
.	TRBV5-4	TRBD1	TRBJ1-1	CASSLEGTGRIEAFF	TGTGCCAGCAGCTTGGAAGGGACAGGGAGGATTGAAGCTTTCTTT
.	TRBV6-5	.	TRBJ1-6	CASSSRVGWSTLHF	TGTGCCAGCAGTTCGAGGGTTGGGTGGTCCACCCTCCACTTT
.	TRBV5-6	TRBD1	TRBJ1-3	CASSLAGTASTIYF	TGTGCCAGCAGCTTGGCCGGGACAGCTAGCACCATATATTTT
.	TRBV7-3	TRBD1	TRBJ1-1	CASSFDGVGGTGAEAFF	TGTGCCAGCAGCTTCGACGGAGTTGGCGGGACAGGGGCTGAAGCTTTCTTT
.	TRBV5-4	TRBD1	TRBJ2-2	CASSLDRVNTGELFF	TGTGCCAGCAGCCTAGACAGGGTCAACACCGGGGAGCTGTTTTTT
.	TRBV7-2	.	TRBJ2-5	CASSPRRSYQETQYF	TGTGCCAGCAGCCCTAGACGGTCATACCAAGAGACCCAGTACTTC
.	TRBV7-8	.	TRBJ2-5	CATGNRLAETQYF	TGTGCCACCGGAAATCGCCTAGCGGAGACCCAGTACTTC
.	TRBV4-2	.	TRBJ1-1	CASSQGWRAFF	TGTGCCAGCAGCCAAGGGTGGAGGGCTTTCTTT
.	TRBV2	.	TRBJ1-2	CASSLRTLYGYTF	TGTGCCAGCAGTTTGCGCACTCTCTATGGCTACACCTTC
.	TRBV4-1	.	TRBJ1-5	CASSQDDPTPKGGRGQPQHF	TGCGCCAGCAGCCAGGACGACCCAACCCCCAAGGGGGGGCGCGGTCAGCCCCAGCATTTT
few	TRBV13	.	TRBJ2-1	CASSWRATDNEQFF	TGTGCCAGCAGCTGGAGGGCAACCGACAATGAGCAGTTCTTC
.	TRBV19	TRBD1	TRBJ2-3	CASSPRTGATYYRTDTQYF	TGTGCCAGTAGTCCCCGGACAGGGGCGACCTACTACCGCACAGATACGCAGTATTTT
.	TRBV6-5	.	TRBJ2-2	CASRARGTGELFF	TGTGCCAGCAGAGCTAGGGGCACCGGGGAGCTGTTTTTT
.	TRBV5-4	TRBD1	TRBJ1-2	CASSPGQGASYGYTF	TGTGCCAGCAGCCCGGGACAGGGGGCGAGCTATGGCTACACCTTC
.	TRBV7-3	.	TRBJ2-1	CASSLSSDNEQFF	TGTGCCAGCAGCTTATCCTCGGACAATGAGCAGTTCTTC
.	TRBV6-4	.	TRBJ1-1	CASSAFPLGLEAFF	TGTGCCAGCAGTGCCTTTCCCTTAGGACTTGAAGCTTTCTTT
.	TRBV7-2	.	TRBJ2-7	CASSLIDEQYF	TGTGCCAGCAGCTTAATCGACGAGCAGTACTTC
.	TRBV18	TRBD1	TRBJ1-5	CASSPARGSQPQHF	TGTGCCAGCTCACCAGCCAGGGGGTCTCAGCCCCAGCATTTT
.	TRBV7-9	TRBD1	TRBJ2-7	CASSSPIGQGGYEQYF	TGTGCCAGCAGCTCCCCGATAGGACAGGGGGGCTACGAGCAGTACTTC